A single sample gave rise to the 28 T cell receptor beta chains below, sequenced in a study of Graves' ophthalmopathy and Graves' hyperthyroidism listed by TCRdb under 2018. The sequencer listed for this sample is Illumina HiSeq 2000. TCR beta CDR3 regions were amplified from RNA transcripts for repertoire sequencing. HTBI primers and the Qiagen OneStep RT-PCR kit were used in a first-round RT-PCR, which was followed by a second-round multiplex PCR, size selection and purification. In TCRdb, the public reads were trimmed at Q25 with fastp and aligned with MiXCR, with productive beta chains retained. Rows with one shared CDR3 protein collapse into an entry with the most common genes and DNA. Recorded for this sample are over 150,000 distinct CDR3 sequences; roughly 37% of them occurred a single time. Around 5.8% of the sample goes to the ten largest clones. The source material was peripheral blood. These receptors all come from a woman aged 35 to 49 with Graves' ophthalmopathy. Donor details come from another sample of the same person, matched by shared clones.

This clonotype was recorded at least ten times. The chain combines TRBV19 with TRBJ1-1; D possibly corresponds to TRBD1 (5 bases). The germline gives CDR1 LNHDA, CDR2 SQIVND (reference sequence). V lost 6 bases, J lost 0 bases, and 14 bases lay in between. The CDR3 is 15 amino acids. The DNA of the CDR3 is TGTGCCAGTAGGCTAAGACAGTTTTTGAACACTGAAGCTTTCTTT. Protein sequence: CASRLRQFLNTEAFF.

The table lists this clonotype with many counts. The chain employs TRBV2 and TRBJ1-1, with TRBD1 as a possible D gene (5 bases). CDR3 length: 15 residues. Germline V gene sequence: CDR1 SNHLY, CDR2 FYNNEI. Between the trimmed V and J ends, which lost 7 bases and 4 bases, there was a span of 19 bases. DNA of the CDR3: TGTGCCAGCAATTATCAACCAGGGTCCCTCACTGAAGCTTTCTTT. It translates to CASNYQPGSLTEAFF.

There are a few counts of this clonotype. The chain recombines TRBV27 with TRBJ2-5, with D perhaps being TRBD1 or TRBD2 (5 bases each). The germline gives CDR1 MNHEY, CDR2 SMNVEV (reference sequence). V shed 8 bases and J shed 5 bases, with 9 bases lying between them. This CDR3 has 11 amino acids. The CDR3 bases are TGTGCCAGCGGGGGAAGGGAGACCCAGTACTTC. As protein: CASGGRETQYF.

This clonotype was detected only once. V and J are TRBV28 and TRBJ1-1, with D perhaps matching TRBD1 (5 bases). Germline V CDR1 and CDR2: MDHEN, SYDVKM. This CDR3 contains 15 residues. V was cut by 2 bases and J by 0 bases, with 10 bases left in between. CDR3 nucleotide sequence: TGTGCCAGCAGTTTAAGTCCAGGGTTGAACACTGAAGCTTTCTTT. Amino acid sequence: CASSLSPGLNTEAFF.

A word on this clonotype: An end of the junction does not agree with germline; a read error may underlie this. The chain is built from TRBV27 and TRBJ2-7; D gene unclear. Germline V gene sequence: CDR1 MNHEY, CDR2 SMNVEV (reference sequence). The CDR3 is 13 residues long. In DNA, the CDR3 is TGTGCCACCAGTGGGCGCGGTGACTACGAGCAGTACTTC. It yields the protein CATSGRGDYEQYF.

This clonotype was recorded many times. The rearrangement uses TRBV14 and TRBJ1-5; D remains unclear. The CDR3 loop spans 13 amino acids. V lost 2 bases to trimming and J lost 9 bases, with 11 bases between them. Germline V lookup: CDR1 SGHDN, CDR2 FVKESK. The CDR3 protein is CASSQSPRAPQHF. CDR3 sequence (DNA): TGTGCCAGCAGCCAAAGTCCGAGGGCGCCCCAGCATTTT.

This clonotype was detected ten times or more. The rearrangement uses TRBV6-5 and TRBJ1-1; D may be TRBD1 (6 bases). V was clipped by 6 bases and J by 4 bases, with 18 bases between them. The CDR3 spans 15 residues. Germline V gives CDR1 MNHEY, CDR2 SVGAGI. CDR3 in amino acids: CASSTRVGGSTEAFF. CDR3 coding DNA: TGTGCCAGCAGCACCCGGGTGGGGGGCTCCACTGAAGCTTTCTTT.

This clonotype is a singleton in its sample. V gene TRBV6-1 combines with J gene TRBJ2-4; D possibly matches TRBD1 or TRBD2 (5 bases each). The germline V gene has CDR1 MNHNS and CDR2 SASEGT. V shed 3 bases and J shed 4 bases, with 10 bases lying between them. The CDR3 has 14 residues. CDR3 sequence: CASSDRDGKNIQYF. The CDR3 nucleotides read TGTGCCAGCAGTGACCGGGACGGTAAAAACATTCAGTACTTC.

In its sample, this clonotype was seen many times. The V and J genes are TRBV5-1 and TRBJ2-2; the match to TRBD1 covers 7 bases. Germline V gene sequence: CDR1 SGHRS, CDR2 YFSETQ. There are 15 residues in the CDR3. J was trimmed by 6 bases and V by 0 bases; bases with no gene match: 5. CDR3 in amino acids: CASSLAGQVPGELFF. CDR3 sequence (DNA): TGCGCCAGCAGCTTGGCCGGACAGGTCCCCGGGGAGCTGTTTTTT.

This clonotype was observed many times. CDR3 bases: TGTGCCAGCAGACGGTACAACACTGAAGCTTTCTTT. It codes for CASRRYNTEAFF. The V call is TRBV6-1, the J call TRBJ1-1; D gene ambiguous. This CDR3 has 12 residues. Germline CDR1 reads MNHNS; CDR2 reads SASEGT. Trimming removed 6 bases from V and 2 bases from J, with 7 bases in between.

This chain uses TRBV11-1 with TRBJ1-1; no clear D. V lost 5 bases to trimming and J lost 3 bases, with 19 bases between them. CDR1 is SGHAT and CDR2 is FQDESV in the germline V gene (reference sequence). The CDR3 contains 16 residues. The CDR3 protein is CASSPLWADEDTEAFF. In DNA, the CDR3 is TGTGCCAGCAGCCCGTTATGGGCAGACGAGGACACTGAAGCTTTCTTT.

The chain is built from TRBV29-1 and TRBJ2-7; D is possibly TRBD2 (5 bases). This CDR3 has 13 amino acids. Germline V gives CDR1 SQVTM, CDR2 ANQGSEA. V was shortened by 3 bases and J by 2 bases, with 11 bases between the two germline ends. CDR3 sequence: CSVELAPTYEQYF. The CDR3 coding sequence is TGCAGCGTTGAGTTAGCGCCGACCTACGAGCAGTACTTC.

The rearrangement links TRBV6-1 to TRBJ1-1; D possibly corresponds to TRBD1 (5 bases). Germline assignment: CDR1 MNHNS and CDR2 SASEGT. V lost 5 bases, J lost 6 bases, and 19 bases lay in between. The CDR3 extends over 15 amino acids. This CDR3 reads CASSRRGGGDAEAFF. CDR3 nucleotide sequence: TGTGCCAGCAGTCGGAGGGGAGGCGGGGACGCTGAAGCTTTCTTT.

This chain links TRBV11-2 with TRBJ2-7; 8 nucleotides match TRBD2. The trim removed 4 bases at V and 2 bases at J, leaving 10 bases unmatched. CDR3 size: 16 residues. Per the germline V gene, CDR1 is SGHAT and CDR2 is FQNNGV. DNA of the CDR3: TGTGCCAGCAGCTCCCGGGAGGGGCGTCAGGCCTACGAGCAGTACTTC. It specifies CASSSREGRQAYEQYF.

This clonotype has a count of ten or more. The chain links TRBV19 to TRBJ1-2; D possibly corresponds to TRBD1 (5 bases). V was cut by 3 bases and J by 5 bases, with 10 bases left in between. The CDR3 spans 13 residues. The V gene's germline CDR1 is LNHDA and CDR2 SQIVND (reference sequence). CDR3 residues: CASSITGGYGYTF. DNA for the CDR3: TGTGCCAGTAGTATTACCGGGGGATATGGCTACACCTTC.

This clonotype was detected ten times or more. CDR3 loop: CAISKQGDYGYTF. CDR3 in DNA: TGTGCCATCAGTAAACAGGGGGACTATGGCTACACCTTC. The chain joins TRBV10-3 to TRBJ1-2; 8 nucleotides line up with TRBD1. After removal of 5 bases from V and 3 bases from J, the junction contained 2 bases not matched to a gene. This CDR3 region has 13 residues. The germline V gene has CDR1 ENHRY and CDR2 SYGVKD.

This clonotype occurred many times. This sequence joins TRBV6-5 and TRBJ2-7, with D maybe TRBD2 (5 bases). The CDR3 spans 15 residues. The germline gives CDR1 MNHEY, CDR2 SVGAGI. V lost 0 bases and J lost 6, with 15 bases in between. The CDR3 is CASSYSWQAEGEQYF. CDR3 nucleotide sequence: TGTGCCAGCAGTTACTCGTGGCAGGCCGAGGGCGAGCAGTACTTC.

This clonotype was recorded at least ten times. The genes are TRBV28 and TRBJ2-5; a possible D gene is TRBD1 (6 bases). The germline CDR1 and CDR2 sequences are MDHEN and SYDVKM. V dropped 3 bases and J dropped 1 base, with 27 bases sitting between them. CDR3 length equals 20 residues. CDR3 in amino acids: CASSFNPLLPDRDFQETQYF. The CDR3 DNA reads as TGTGCCAGCAGTTTCAACCCCCTTCTCCCGGACAGAGATTTCCAAGAGACCCAGTACTTC.

The sample holds many counts of this clonotype. The chain combines TRBV19 with TRBJ1-1, with 9 bases identical to TRBD1. CDR1 and CDR2 from the germline V gene are LNHDA and SQIVND (reference sequence). Losses at the gene ends were 5 bases for V and 1 base for J; bases not matched to a gene: 8. This CDR3 spans 16 amino acids. This CDR3 reads CASSPGQGRENTEAFF. For the CDR3, the DNA is TGTGCCAGTAGTCCAGGACAGGGGAGGGAGAACACTGAAGCTTTCTTT.

This clonotype has ten or more counts. The chain joins TRBV7-2 to TRBJ1-1, with 7 nucleotides matching TRBD1. Germline V gene sequence: CDR1 SGHTA, CDR2 FQGNSA. V trimming: 3 bases; J trimming: 1 base; junction bases outside the gene matches: 14. This CDR3 region has 18 residues. CDR3 sequence (DNA): TGTGCCAGCAGCTTGCGCGCGGTAACAGGGGTGAAGAACACTGAAGCTTTCTTT. Protein sequence: CASSLRAVTGVKNTEAFF.

The rearrangement links TRBV29-1 to TRBJ1-2; weak D call: TRBD1 (6 bases). Germline CDR1 is SQVTM and CDR2 is ANQGSEA. Trimming took 4 bases from V and 8 from J, leaving 11 bases between them. The CDR3 contains 11 residues. The CDR3 coding sequence is TGCAGCGTTGCCCGAACAGGGGGCTACACCTTC. It specifies CSVARTGGYTF.

This clonotype occurred a few times. The chain has TRBV6-5 and TRBJ2-7; 7 bases map to TRBD2. With V trimmed by 0 bases and J by 2 bases, 7 bases remained unmatched. The CDR3 length is 16 residues. Germline values: CDR1 MNHEY, CDR2 SVGAGI. The CDR3 DNA reads TGTGCCAGCAGTTACTCGTTTCCTAGCGGACCCTACGAGCAGTACTTC. Its translation is CASSYSFPSGPYEQYF.

This rearrangement joins TRBV2 to TRBJ2-6, with D uncertain. The CDR3 sequence is 14 residues long. Germline CDR1 reads SNHLY; CDR2 reads FYNNEI. The V end was cut by 7 bases, the J end by 0 bases, with 7 bases between. CDR3 DNA sequence: TGTGCCAGCAAACAAGCCTCTGGGGCCAACGTCCTGACTTTC. Its protein product is CASKQASGANVLTF.

This clonotype was seen many times. The gene calls are TRBV6-5 and TRBJ1-1, with a tentative D call TRBD1 (5 bases). This CDR3 comprises 13 residues. The V end was cut by 0 bases, the J end by 7 bases, with 9 bases between. CDR1 MNHEY and CDR2 SVGAGI come from the germline V gene. The CDR3 region has the DNA TGTGCCAGCAGTTACTCATCAGACAGTGAAGCTTTCTTT. It yields the protein CASSYSSDSEAFF.

The chain links TRBV27 to TRBJ2-7; 7 nucleotides align to TRBD1. CDR3 length: 13 residues. With 4 bases clipped from V and 6 bases from J, the junction kept 6 bases outside the gene matches. The germline CDR1 and CDR2 sequences are MNHEY and SMNVEV (reference sequence). The CDR3 spells CASSWSTGREQYF. CDR3 DNA sequence: TGTGCCAGCAGTTGGTCGACAGGGCGCGAGCAGTACTTC.

This clonotype was observed many times. J is TRBJ1-1 and V is TRBV12-3 or TRBV12-4; 8 bases are shared with TRBD1. The CDR3 loop spans 13 amino acids. V lost 5 bases and J lost 5; bases outside the gene matches: 4. CDR3 residues: CASSRTGRTEAFF. The CDR3 bases are TGTGCCAGCAGTCGGACAGGGAGAACTGAAGCTTTCTTT.

The CDR3 here is CSAQSWGSDYEQYF. The CDR3 DNA sequence: TGCAGTGCCCAAAGTTGGGGGAGTGACTACGAGCAGTACTTC. This chain connects TRBV20-1 to TRBJ2-7; D may correspond to TRBD1 or TRBD2 (5 bases each). CDR1 is DFQATT and CDR2 is SNEGSKA in the germline V gene (reference sequence). The CDR3 is 14 residues long. V lost 6 bases and J 3 bases, leaving 18 bases between the germline ends.

As regards this clonotype: The CDR3 does not close with the conserved phenylalanine or tryptophan, likely indicating a read error. The J gene is TRBJ2-5, the V gene TRBV6-5; 13 bases match TRBD2. The CDR3 spans 16 residues. The germline V gene encodes CDR1 MNHEY and CDR2 SVGAGI. Unmatched junction bases numbered 2, after V lost 2 bases and J lost 2 bases. In DNA form, the CDR3 reads TGTGCCAGCAGTTACCGACTAGCGGGAGGTCAAGAGACCCAGTACTCC. Its protein is CASSYRLAGGQETQYS.